This TCR beta chain was documented in a study of T cell responses to AZD1222 COVID-19 vaccine. Germline lookup yields CDR1 MNHNS and CDR2 SASEGT. Unmatched junction bases numbered 8, after V lost 1 base and J lost 4 bases. This CDR3 region has 19 residues. TCRdb's copy holds only in-frame clones and misses some; the assay was immunoSEQ multiplex PCR. The profile shows about 86,000 clones, roughly 90% of them singletons. J is TRBJ1-6 and V is TRBV6-1; 12 positions match TRBD1. The TCR sequence derives from an adult in good health. The sequencing used peripheral blood, collected on day 0 of AZD1222 vaccination. The CDR3: CASSEGLGQGARYNSPLHF. DNA for the CDR3: TGTGCCAGCAGTGAAGGTTTGGGACAGGGGGCCCGATATAATTCACCCCTCCACTTT.